This entry concerns a single TCR beta chain. Its antigen is unidentified. It was with unique molecular identifiers that the TCRbeta library was prepared. TCRdb re-called the PCR reads with MiXCR, one entry per CDR3 protein. In the table there are 130,000 to 150,000 distinct CDR3 sequences, around 8.8% of which are singletons. This sample is part of a study of T-cell reconstitution after alpha-beta-depleted transplantation in children. Findings and caveats of the study: The study reportedly traced alpha-beta T cells about two months after transplant to several hundred expanded graft clones.

The CDR3 spans 14 residues. The V and J ends lost 1 base and 10 bases respectively, with 16 bases between them. CDR1 and CDR2 (germline): LGHNA, YSLEER. The source is a female patient between 2 and 15 years old who had a stem cell transplant for congenital amegakaryocytic thrombocytopenia, so the T cells may come from the graft donor. The V call is TRBV4-3, the J call TRBJ1-2; D uncertain. Sequenced here: PBMCs, mostly from graft donor cells, sampled 180 days after TCRalphabeta/CD19-depleted stem cell transplant. The CDR3 DNA is TGCGCCAGCAGCCAAGGTCCGTCGAGGAGTGACTACACCTTC. Protein: CASSQGPSRSDYTF.